These T cell receptor beta chains were read from a single sample in a study of control samples from healthy donors and cancer patients. Produced via immunoSEQ multiplex PCR; TCRdb's table is partial and in-frame only. In the table there are 75,000 to 100,000 clones, roughly nine tenths of which are singletons. The sequenced material came from blood. These receptors all stem from a man aged 45-60 years in good health. The CDR3 runs from the conserved cysteine through the conserved F or W. A D gene is named only where the DNA matches it firmly.

>13|TRBJ2-3|-|TRBV9
CATARTPTDTQYF
>14|TRBJ1-1|-|TRBV2
CASSEWGSNTEAFF
>15|TRBJ1-4|-|TRBV3-1/TRBV3-2
CASSLKGYPNEKLFF
>13|TRBJ1-2|-|TRBV5-8
CASRGVANYGYTF
>10|TRBJ1-6|-|TRBV30
CAWIPSPLHF
>13|TRBJ1-2|-|TRBV27
CASSRGREIGYTF
>17|TRBJ2-1|TRBD2|TRBV3-1/TRBV3-2
CASSPVSAGGFYNEQFF
>13|TRBJ1-5|TRBD1|TRBV7-9
CASQQGANQPQHF
>16|TRBJ1-2|-|TRBV5-1
CASSKALGPQGYGYTF
>13|TRBJ2-7|-|TRBV12-3/TRBV12-4
CASSLERIYEQYF
>16|TRBJ1-4|TRBD1|TRBV25-1
CASSDTQGQGIGKLFF
>14|TRBJ1-5|TRBD1|TRBV6-5
CASSQGGDYQPQHF
>13|TRBJ1-2|-|TRBV4-1
CASSPTLNYGYTF
>14|TRBJ2-1|-|TRBV5-4
CASSRGSSYNEQFF
>16|TRBJ1-2|TRBD1|TRBV18
CASSPEGTGTNYGYTF
>14|TRBJ2-7|TRBD1|TRBV11-2
CASSSGQGTYEQYF
>13|TRBJ2-7|-|TRBV27
CASSSGGTYEQYF
>14|TRBJ1-4|-|TRBV11-2
CASSLRGPNEKLFF
>13|TRBJ1-1|-|TRBV19
CASTLMGGTEAFF
>14|TRBJ2-5|TRBD2|TRBV5-1
CASSLGTTQETQYF
>14|TRBJ1-1|-|TRBV5-1
CASSLDVMNTEAFF
>15|TRBJ2-7|-|TRBV18
CASSSGQGISYEQYF
>17|TRBJ2-5|TRBD1|TRBV5-1
CASSLQGKGQISETQYF
>14|TRBJ2-5|-|TRBV11-3
CASSLGGGQETQYF
>14|TRBJ2-3|TRBD1|TRBV5-1
CASSLQGASDTQYF
>16|TRBJ1-3|-|TRBV19
CASSPLDRGTGNTIYF
>16|TRBJ2-5|-|TRBV24-1
CATSEGVTDSQETQYF
>13|TRBJ2-7|-|TRBV18
CASSRNPVYEQYF
>18|TRBJ2-6|TRBD1|TRBV7-9
CASVPTGAQSSGANVLTF
>12|TRBJ1-5|TRBD1|TRBV19
CASGQGNQPQHF
>16|TRBJ1-4|-|TRBV5-5
CASSHKTGLEVEKLFF
>16|TRBJ2-2|-|TRBV7-9
CASSLGRGVNTGELFF
>14|TRBJ1-4|TRBD1|TRBV29-1
CSVEDRGAYEKLFF
>14|TRBJ1-3|-|TRBV13
CASSFGDLGNTIYF
>17|TRBJ1-4|TRBD1|TRBV7-9
CASSLGQGASTNEKLFF
>12|TRBJ1-1|-|TRBV28
CAGGPGHTEAFF
>12|TRBJ1-3|-|TRBV4-2
CASSQDLDTIYF
>15|TRBJ1-6|-|TRBV5-1
CASSLASSYNSPLHF
>15|TRBJ2-5|TRBD2|TRBV24-1
CATSARGGPRETQYF